The 23 T cell receptor beta chains below all came from one sample that was sequenced in a study of blood T cell repertoires in COVID-19 (dated by TCRdb to the early 2020s). To prepare the library, the immunoSEQ multiplex PCR assay was applied. Drawn from immuneACCESS, this table holds only the in-frame rearrangements with V and J called that TCRdb kept. Clones are partly lost; checked studies trace under half to an unresolved V gene and leave the rest unexplained. This sample gives 250,000 or so clones in total; around 88% of them show up just once. The biggest ten clones account for around 1.4% of the sample. The source material was peripheral blood. The receptors were gathered from an elderly man with acute or convalescent COVID-19.

This sequence joins TRBV6-5 and TRBJ1-6; 8 positions match TRBD1. The CDR3 runs to 14 residues. Germline trimming cut 6 bases from V and 7 bases from J; bases unmatched to any gene: 5. The germline gives CDR1 MNHEY, CDR2 SVGAGI. The CDR3 nucleotides are TGTGCCAGCAGCCTAGACAGGGGAAATTCACCCCTCCACTTT. Its protein product is CASSLDRGNSPLHF.

The rearrangement uses TRBV6-5 and TRBJ1-1; no definite D call. V was shortened by 0 bases and J by 1 base, with 9 bases between the two germline ends. This CDR3 region has 15 residues. Germline V gene data show CDR1 as MNHEY and CDR2 as SVGAGI. DNA of the CDR3: TGTGCCAGCAGTTACTCTAACCGAGAGAACACTGAAGCTTTCTTT. It encodes CASSYSNRENTEAFF.

The J gene is TRBJ1-6, the V gene TRBV18; D is possibly TRBD1 (5 bases). The V and J ends lost 1 base and 5 bases respectively, with 12 bases between them. The CDR3 covers 16 residues. Germline V gives CDR1 KGHSH, CDR2 LQKENI. Here the CDR3 reads CASSPLGGTDNSPLHF. The CDR3 DNA sequence: TGTGCCAGCTCACCACTAGGAGGGACGGATAATTCACCCCTCCACTTT.

The chain combines TRBV19 with TRBJ1-2; TRBD1 is a possible D gene (5 bases). Germline-derived CDR1 and CDR2 are LNHDA and SQIVND (reference sequence). The germline V and J ends were trimmed by 1 base and 2 bases, with 8 bases remaining between them. This CDR3 region has 14 residues. The chain's CDR3 is CASSIGRTNYGYTF. As DNA, the CDR3 is TGTGCCAGTAGTATAGGCCGGACAAACTATGGCTACACCTTC.

DNA of the CDR3: TGTGCTAGTGGTCCGGGTGCCTCCTGGCCGAGTGAAGCTTTCTTT. Protein product: CASGPGASWPSEAFF. The chain carries TRBV12-5 and TRBJ1-1; D uncertain. Germline V gene data show CDR1 as LGHNT and CDR2 as FRNRAP. The CDR3 spans 15 residues. The V and J ends lost 5 bases and 7 bases respectively, with 20 bases between them.

The chain uses TRBV6-2 or TRBV6-3 and TRBJ2-1; D unresolved. Per germline, CDR1 MNHEY and CDR2 SVGEGT. The CDR3 sequence is 11 residues long. V was shortened by 6 bases and J by 6 bases, with 6 bases between the two germline ends. This chain's CDR3 is CASSPLNEQFF. The CDR3, as DNA: TGTGCCAGCAGCCCCCTCAATGAGCAGTTCTTC.

The chain is built from TRBV7-9 and TRBJ1-5; D perhaps matches TRBD1 (6 bases). CDR3 length: 15 residues. Between the trimmed V and J ends, which lost 5 bases and 3 bases, there was a span of 14 bases. Germline-derived CDR1 and CDR2 are SEHNR and FQNEAQ (reference sequence). The CDR3 DNA reads TGTGCCAGCAGCACAGGGAAAGAGTTCAATCAGCCCCAGCATTTT. Its translation: CASSTGKEFNQPQHF.

The V call is TRBV27, the J call TRBJ1-2; D ambiguous. The CDR3 covers 14 residues. The V end lost 3 bases, the J end lost 0 bases, and 8 bases lay between the germline ends. From germline, CDR1 is MNHEY and CDR2 SMNVEV (reference sequence). The CDR3 spells CASSFSGANYGYTF. Written as DNA, the CDR3 is TGTGCCAGCAGTTTCTCGGGTGCTAACTATGGCTACACCTTC.

CDR3 sequence reads: CASSYLYSNQPQHF. Here the CDR3 DNA reads TGTGCCAGCAGTTACTTATATAGCAATCAGCCCCAGCATTTT. This sequence joins TRBV6-2 or TRBV6-3 and TRBJ1-5, with D uncertain. The CDR3 loop spans 14 amino acids. V was cut by 1 base and J by 0 bases, with 4 bases left in between. From germline, CDR1 is MNHEY and CDR2 SVGEGT.

The V and J genes are TRBV7-2 and TRBJ2-1, with D maybe TRBD2 (6 bases). The CDR3 totals 15 residues. V lost 2 bases and J lost 5, with 13 bases in between. In germline, CDR1 is SGHTA, CDR2 FQGNSA. CDR3 amino acids: CASSLWAGRNNEQFF. DNA for the CDR3: TGTGCCAGCAGCTTATGGGCGGGACGGAACAATGAGCAGTTCTTC.

V usage is TRBV5-1 and J usage is TRBJ2-4, with D maybe TRBD1 (6 bases). The germline CDR1 and CDR2 sequences are SGHRS and YFSETQ. The CDR3 contains 15 residues. V lost 7 bases, J lost 0 bases, and 14 bases lay in between. The CDR3 DNA is TGCGCCAGCCGACCACAGGGATTAGCCAAAAACATTCAGTACTTC. Translated, it gives CASRPQGLAKNIQYF.

V usage is TRBV5-6 and J usage is TRBJ2-3; 10 nucleotides align to TRBD2. From germline, CDR1 is SGHDT and CDR2 YYEEEE. CDR3 length: 16 residues. V shed 2 bases and J 0 bases; nucleotides not matched to a gene: 3. CDR3 DNA: TGTGCCAGCAGCTTTAGCGGGAGGCGGAGCACAGATACGCAGTATTTT. Amino acid sequence: CASSFSGRRSTDTQYF.

V gene TRBV7-8 combines with J gene TRBJ2-7; 16 positions agree with TRBD2. Germline V gene sequence: CDR1 SGHVS, CDR2 FQNEAQ. Trimming removed 3 bases from V and 2 bases from J; junction bases left unmatched: 1. The CDR3 loop spans 16 amino acids. The CDR3, as DNA: TGTGCCAGCAGCTTGGGACTAGCGGGAGGGACCTACGAGCAGTACTTC. Protein sequence: CASSLGLAGGTYEQYF.

The chain has TRBV2 and TRBJ2-7; 11 bases align to TRBD2. V was pared by 10 bases and J by 2 bases, with 4 bases of the junction left unmatched. From germline, CDR1 is SNHLY and CDR2 FYNNEI. The CDR3 is 13 amino acids. The CDR3: CATRLAGTYEQYF. The CDR3, as DNA: TGTGCCACCAGACTAGCGGGAACCTACGAGCAGTACTTC.

The chain has TRBV5-1 and TRBJ2-7; 11 positions match TRBD1. Germline trimming cut 2 bases from V and 5 bases from J; bases unmatched to any gene: 9. The CDR3 is made up of 16 amino acids. From germline, CDR1 is SGHRS and CDR2 YFSETQ. CDR3 protein: CASSFQGQGALDEQYF. In DNA form, the CDR3 reads TGCGCCAGCAGCTTTCAAGGACAGGGGGCGTTGGACGAGCAGTACTTC. The variable domain in full, with the rest retrieved from reference TRBV5-1 and TRBJ2-7, is KAGVTQTPRYLIKTRGQQVTLSCSPISGHRSVSWYQQTPGQGLQFLFEYFSETQRNKGNFPGRFSGRQFSNSRSEMNVSTLELGDSALYLCASSFQGQGALDEQYFGPGTRLTVT.

CDR3 coding DNA: TGTGCCAGCAGCCACCCGGACAGGCTCCACTATGGCTACACCTTC. This codes for CASSHPDRLHYGYTF. This chain uses TRBV4-2 with TRBJ1-2; 7 bases match TRBD1. Trimming removed 3 bases from V and 3 bases from J; junction bases left unmatched: 7. There are 15 residues in the CDR3. The germline V gene encodes CDR1 LGHNA and CDR2 YNFKEQ.

The CDR3 reads CASSLQQGRSEAFF. DNA for the CDR3: TGTGCCAGCTCACTCCAACAGGGACGGAGTGAAGCTTTCTTT. The V gene is TRBV18, the J gene TRBJ1-1, with D possibly being TRBD1 (6 bases). Trimming pared 4 bases from V and 7 bases from J, leaving 16 bases between. CDR1 and CDR2 from the germline V gene are KGHSH and LQKENI. CDR3 length: 14 residues. The entire variable domain, with the rest obtained from reference TRBV18 and TRBJ1-1, is as follows: NAGVMQNPRHLVRRRGQEARLRCSPMKGHSHVYWYRQLPEEGLKFMVYLQKENIIDESGMPKERFSAEFPKEGPSILRIQQVVRGDSAAYFCASSLQQGRSEAFFGQGTRLTVV.

The V gene is TRBV9, the J gene TRBJ2-2; TRBD2 matches 8 bases. The germline V gene has CDR1 SGDLS and CDR2 YYNGEE. The J segment lost 5 bases and the V segment lost 6 bases, leaving 12 bases of the junction unmatched. This CDR3 comprises 16 residues. The CDR3 protein is CASTPREAGETGELFF. The CDR3 nucleotides read TGTGCCAGCACCCCGAGGGAAGCGGGAGAGACCGGGGAGCTGTTTTTT.

The chain has TRBV19 and TRBJ1-6; TRBD1 might be the D (6 bases). V shed 4 bases and J shed 3 bases, with 10 bases lying between them. Germline values: CDR1 LNHDA, CDR2 SQIVND (reference sequence). The CDR3 spans 15 residues. The CDR3 DNA is TGTGCCAGTAGTAGAGGACAGCTCTATAATTCACCCCTCCACTTT. It encodes CASSRGQLYNSPLHF.

The V and J genes are TRBV9 and TRBJ2-7; D possibly corresponds to TRBD1 (6 bases). The CDR3 has 14 residues. CDR1 and CDR2 from the germline V gene are SGDLS and YYNGEE. Between the trimmed V and J ends, which lost 4 bases and 2 bases, there was a span of 13 bases. The CDR3 nucleotides are TGTGCCAGCAGCACTACGACAGGAACCTACGAGCAGTACTTC. Translation: CASSTTTGTYEQYF.

J is TRBJ2-3 and V is TRBV12-5; D is unresolved. V was pared by 1 base and J by 0 bases, with 11 bases between. CDR1 and CDR2 (germline): LGHNT, FRNRAP. The CDR3 contains 16 residues. This CDR3 reads CASGLGEATSTDTQYF. The CDR3 nucleotides are TGTGCTAGTGGTTTGGGCGAGGCCACTAGCACAGATACGCAGTATTTT.

The chain couples TRBV5-4 to TRBJ2-7; D perhaps matches TRBD1 (6 bases). Looked up from germline, CDR1 is SGHNT and CDR2 is YYREEE (reference sequence). With 2 bases removed from V and 3 bases from J, the gap between germline ends came to 9 bases. The CDR3 is 13 residues long. The CDR3 spells CASSLDRYYEQYF. Here the CDR3 DNA reads TGTGCCAGCAGCTTAGACAGGTACTACGAGCAGTACTTC.

The genes are TRBV7-3 and TRBJ2-3; tentatively, D is TRBD2 (5 bases). The CDR3 is made up of 13 amino acids. V lost 5 bases to trimming and J lost 6 bases, with 12 bases between them. The V gene's germline CDR1 is SGHTA and CDR2 FQGTGA. The CDR3 loop reads CASSLWTQDTQYF. The DNA for the CDR3 is TGTGCCAGCAGCCTCTGGACTCAGGATACGCAGTATTTT.